A single sample gave rise to the 17 T cell receptor beta chains below, sequenced in a study of cytomegalovirus exposure and HLA in healthy donors (TCRdb year 2017). The library was built by means of the immunoSEQ multiplex PCR assay. The multiplex PCR relied on a mix of 60 forward primers for TCR Vbeta segments and 13 reverse primers for TCR Jbeta segments. The clones in this table, taken by TCRdb from immuneACCESS, are in-frame only. Not every clone is retained; where verified, under half of the shortfall comes from an unresolved V gene, and the cause of the rest is unknown. The sample table lists about 280,000 clones, 70% to 90% of them with a count of one. The ten largest clones capture roughly 2.3% of the sample. The sequenced sample was PBMCs. Source of these receptors: a woman aged 18-29 years in good health and CMV-seronegative.

The chain recombines TRBV1 with TRBJ2-1; no DNA check was done on the table's D call, TRBD2. TRBV1 is tagged as a pseudogene. The CDR3 consists of 16 residues. CDR3 region: CTSSQDTGNSYNEQFF. The CDR3 DNA sequence: TGCACCAGCAGCCAAGATACGGGAAACTCCTACAATGAGCAGTTCTTC.

The chain combines TRBV5-8 with TRBJ1-5; 7 nucleotides line up with TRBD1. Germline V lookup: CDR1 SGHTS, CDR2 YDEGEE. V trimming: 4 bases; J trimming: 1 base; junction bases outside the gene matches: 5. The CDR3 totals 15 residues. The CDR3 region is CASSPQGMSNQPQHF. In DNA form, the CDR3 reads TGTGCCAGCAGCCCACAGGGGATGAGCAATCAGCCCCAGCATTTT.

The chain links TRBV19 to TRBJ2-1, with D maybe TRBD2 (6 bases). The V and J ends lost 9 bases and 5 bases respectively, with 8 bases between them. The CDR3 covers 11 residues. CDR1 and CDR2 (germline): LNHDA, SQIVND (reference sequence). CDR3 region: CARTSDNEQFF. Here the CDR3 DNA reads TGTGCCAGGACTAGTGACAATGAGCAGTTCTTC.

V is TRBV7-9 and J is TRBJ2-7; the match to TRBD2 covers 12 bases. The CDR3 has 18 residues. V lost 3 bases, J lost 2 bases, and 11 bases stayed unmatched. CDR1 SEHNR and CDR2 FQNEAQ come from the germline V gene (reference sequence). As DNA, the CDR3 is TGTGCCAGCAGCTTGGTGCTAGCGGGGGGGCCGGAGACCTACGAGCAGTACTTC. Translating gives CASSLVLAGGPETYEQYF.

The chain couples TRBV11-2 to TRBJ1-2, with 10 bases lining up with TRBD1. With 1 base clipped from V and 4 bases from J, the junction kept 3 bases outside the gene matches. CDR3 length: 15 residues. CDR1 SGHAT and CDR2 FQNNGV come from the germline V gene. The CDR3 region has the DNA TGTGCCAGCAGCTTAGCCGGGACAGGGGTCTATGGCTACACCTTC. Encoded protein: CASSLAGTGVYGYTF.

The V and J genes are TRBV29-1 and TRBJ2-3; D is uncertain. CDR1 is SQVTM, CDR2 ANQGSEA, per germline. CDR3 length: 12 residues. Trimming removed 7 bases at V and 1 base at J, with 9 bases between. The CDR3 is CSAASGTDTQYF. As DNA, the CDR3 is TGCAGCGCCGCTTCAGGCACAGATACGCAGTATTTT.

The rearrangement links TRBV19 to TRBJ1-1; the D gene is possibly TRBD1 (5 bases). This CDR3 is built from 17 residues. The germline gives CDR1 LNHDA, CDR2 SQIVND (reference sequence). V was pared by 3 bases and J by 1 base, with 18 bases between. The CDR3 DNA reads as TGTGCCAGTAGTATTTCTGGGGCCCCCACCACGAACACTGAAGCTTTCTTT. Its translation is CASSISGAPTTNTEAFF.

The chain joins TRBV10-3 to TRBJ2-3; 7 bases line up with TRBD2. Germline V lookup: CDR1 ENHRY, CDR2 SYGVKD. CDR3 length equals 13 residues. The CDR3 sequence is CAGGGTSTDTQYF. The CDR3 nucleotides read TGTGCTGGGGGGGGGACTAGCACAGATACGCAGTATTTT.

This clone was counted once. J is TRBJ1-2 and V is TRBV9, with D perhaps TRBD1 (5 bases). The CDR3 consists of 15 residues. Germline V lookup: CDR1 SGDLS, CDR2 YYNGEE. Trimming removed 0 bases from V and 2 bases from J, with 11 bases in between. CDR3 protein: CASSVGGGTNYGYTF. For the CDR3, the DNA is TGTGCCAGCAGCGTAGGGGGAGGGACCAACTATGGCTACACCTTC.

CDR3 in DNA: TGCGCCAGCAGTGAGGGAACAGGGGGCTACGAGCAGTACTTC. As protein: CASSEGTGGYEQYF. The chain links TRBV10-2 to TRBJ2-5, with 8 bases fitting TRBD1. The J call may not be correct, given that the DNA end is closer to TRBJ2-7. Germline V CDR1 and CDR2: WSHSY, SAAADI. The CDR3 covers 14 residues.

This clone has just a few counts. The genes are TRBV10-1 and TRBJ2-1; TRBD1 is a possible D gene (6 bases). The CDR3 contains 14 residues. Between the trimmed V and J ends, which lost 6 bases and 7 bases, there was a span of 16 bases. CDR1 and CDR2 from the germline V gene are WNHNN and SYGVQD (reference sequence). DNA for the CDR3: TGCGCCAGCAGCTGGGACATCGTAGGAAATGAGCAGTTCTTC. Residues: CASSWDIVGNEQFF.

This sequence joins TRBV5-8 and TRBJ1-1; TRBD1 matches at 8 bases. The ends lost 1 base at V and 1 base at J; junction bases unmatched: 9. The CDR3 loop spans 17 amino acids. Germline V CDR1 and CDR2: SGHTS, YDEGEE. CDR3 amino acids: CASSLTIRGRGNTEAFF. Here the CDR3 DNA reads TGTGCCAGCAGCTTGACTATCAGGGGGCGGGGGAACACTGAAGCTTTCTTT.

As regards this clone: The same CDR3 is also encoded by other DNA sequences in this sample. This chain connects TRBV5-1 to TRBJ1-1; TRBD1 agrees at 10 bases. The CDR3 extends over 14 amino acids. CDR1 SGHRS and CDR2 YFSETQ come from the germline V gene. Germline trimming cut 4 bases from V and 4 bases from J; bases unmatched to any gene: 4. The CDR3 reads CASSLRTGGTEAFF. In nucleotides, the CDR3 is TGCGCCAGCAGCCTGCGGACAGGGGGCACTGAAGCTTTCTTT.

The chain links TRBV7-6 to TRBJ1-4; weak D call: TRBD1 (5 bases). This CDR3 spans 15 amino acids. V was pared by 0 bases and J by 7 bases, with 12 bases between. CDR1 SGHVS and CDR2 FNYEAQ come from the germline V gene. This CDR3 is CASSLALGVGEKLFF. The CDR3 DNA follows: TGTGCCAGCAGCTTAGCTCTAGGGGTTGGTGAAAAACTGTTTTTT.

This chain connects TRBV5-4 to TRBJ1-2; D perhaps matches TRBD1 (5 bases). The CDR3 is 11 residues long. The germline V gene encodes CDR1 SGHNT and CDR2 YYREEE (reference sequence). V was clipped by 1 base and J by 9 bases, with 7 bases between them. CDR3 sequence reads: CASSLTGSYTF. CDR3 bases: TGTGCCAGCAGCTTGACAGGCAGCTACACCTTC.

The chain uses TRBV7-9 and TRBJ2-5, with 8 nucleotides matching TRBD2. The J call may not be correct, given that the DNA end is closer to TRBJ2-7. The CDR3 runs 16 residues. The germline CDR1 and CDR2 sequences are SEHNR and FQNEAQ (reference sequence). As DNA, the CDR3 is TGTGCCAGCAGCTCAACCGGGGGGGCCGGGTCCTACGAGCAGTACTTC. This sequence encodes CASSSTGGAGSYEQYF.

This clone has just one count. The genes are TRBV25-1 and TRBJ1-2, with D perhaps matching TRBD1 (5 bases). The germline V gene encodes CDR1 MGHDK and CDR2 SYGVNS. The CDR3 has 17 residues. Trimming shortened V by 6 bases and J by 2 bases, and 22 bases separated the two germline ends. The CDR3 nucleotides are TGTGCCAGCAGCGACGACAGACTTGCCGCTACCAACTATGGCTACACCTTC. Translated, it gives CASSDDRLAATNYGYTF.